This T cell receptor beta chain appears in the sequencing data of a study of blood T cell repertoires in COVID-19. Study-wide context: Acute-phase and convalescent COVID-19 samples originated in the United States, Italy and Spain. Sources were T cells, B-cell-depleted T cells, or PBMCs; the material itself was cDNA or gDNA.

Source study methods: Amplification of reference gene primers was used by the study to estimate nucleated cell counts. Profiling relied on immunoSEQ multiplex PCR, and the TCRdb table lists in-frame clones only, not all of them. V and J calls and clone size are given by that table; D and trimming were obtained from the DNA. Among under 200,000 clones listed, approximately 86% were seen once. Germline V gene data show CDR1 as MNHEY and CDR2 as SVGAGI. Germline trimming cut 7 bases from V and 3 bases from J; bases unmatched to any gene: 7. This CDR3 comprises 14 residues. The TCR was taken from a man aged 18 to 30 with acute or convalescent COVID-19. The source material was peripheral blood. This chain links TRBV6-5 with TRBJ2-7; the match to TRBD1 covers 9 bases. CDR3 sequence reads: CASNKQGANYEQYF. CDR3 in DNA: TGTGCCAGCAATAAACAGGGGGCTAACTACGAGCAGTACTTC.